This TCR beta chain derives from a study of molecular identifiers for immune sequencing clone quantification. Study findings and constraints: Spiked-in Jurkat TCR RNA corresponding to one cell was reported as detectable against 750,000 to 1,000,000 naive cells. In naive cells, clones above 20 RNA copies held under 1% of molecules, whereas in effector cells they held over 98%.

Listed TCR primers, together with previously described methods, were used for the bulk TCR libraries. A single record per CDR3 protein comes from TCRdb applying MiXCR to the PCR reads. This table holds nearly 650,000 distinct CDR3 sequences, over 25% found once. CDR1 is MDHEN, CDR2 SYDVKM, per germline. V shed 3 bases and J shed 3 bases, with 12 bases lying between them. The CDR3 has 14 amino acids. This clonotype was seen repeatedly, ten times or more. Its antigen remains unidentified. Researchers sorted naive CD8 T cells as cells that were CD8+CD4-CCR7+CD45RA+. Sequenced sample: naive CD8+ T cells from blood, with Jurkat cell RNA spiked in. Described subset: FACS-sorted CD8+CD4-CCR7+CD45RA+ naive T cells. V is TRBV28 and J is TRBJ2-7; D not certain. This TCR was recovered from a human donor in good health. Some libraries in this study had Jurkat cell RNA spiked in. The CDR3 DNA follows: TGTGCCAGCAGTTTGCCCCAGTCTTACTACGAGCAGTACTTC. The encoded protein is CASSLPQSYYEQYF.